The 26 T cell receptor delta chains presented below share a single source sample, sequenced in a study of delta chain sequences of gamma delta T cells. TCRdb redid clone calling on the 5' RACE reads using CATT. This sample carries about 740 delta-chain clones, roughly a tenth of them seen once, and the ten largest clones take about 71%. What was sequenced was either unsorted cells or a sorted T cell fraction (not recorded which). The source is a human donor in good health.

No V gene was called, though TRDJ4 was called as the J gene; TRDD3 reflects the table's D call only, with no check against the DNA. This CDR3 has 29 amino acids. CDR3 in amino acids: CSGINAECSDVFSWGIVPSVGLTGGPLIF. The CDR3 nucleotides are TGCAGTGGTATCAACGCAGAGTGCTCTGACGTCTTCTCTTGGGGGATTGTGCCTTCCGTCGGCTTAACTGGGGGACCCCTGATCTTT.

As to this clone: The protein TCRdb gives is from a much larger clone and does not agree with this DNA's translation at residue 8, likely a read error; the protein shown here comes from the DNA. The chain recombines TRDV1 with TRDJ1; 8 nucleotides line up with TRDD3. The CDR3 sequence is 24 residues long. V lost 4 bases to trimming and J lost 0 bases; unmatched junction nucleotides: 31. Germline V CDR1 and CDR2: TSWWSYY, QGS. The CDR3 loop is CALGGTQLSAILGAPYGNTDKLIF. DNA for the CDR3: TGTGCTCTTGGGGGGACCCAGCTTTCCGCGATACTGGGGGCCCCCTACGGTAACACCGATAAACTCATCTTT.

Note on this clone: The translation of this DNA and the TCRdb protein of a much larger clone differ at residue 17, probably owing to a read error; the protein shown here is translated from the DNA. The genes are TRDV1 and TRDJ1, with 12 bases that match TRDD3. This CDR3 contains 21 residues. The germline CDR1 and CDR2 sequences are TSWWSYY and QGS. The CDR3 is CALGECSFPLYWGILTVKLIF. As DNA, the CDR3 is TGTGCTCTTGGGGAATGTTCCTTCCCGTTGTACTGGGGGATACTAACCGTTAAACTCATCTTT.

Comments on this clone: The protein given by TCRdb reflects a much larger clone and differs at residue 17 from this DNA's translation, likely from a read error; the protein shown is the DNA's translation. The rearrangement uses TRDV1 and TRDJ1, with 12 bases matching TRDD3. The CDR3 spans 21 residues. Germline CDR1 and CDR2: TSWWSYY and QGS. CDR3 region: CALGECSFPLYWGILTEKLIF. The CDR3 nucleotides read TGTGCTCTTGGGGAATGTTCCTTCCCGTTGTACTGGGGGATACTAACCGAAAAACTCATCTTT.

This clone has more than one count but fewer than ten. TCRdb attributes to this sequence the protein of a much larger clone, which differs from the DNA translation at residue 13; a read error is likely, and the protein displayed is translated from the DNA. The chain joins TRDV1 to TRDJ1; tentatively, D is TRDD2 (6 bases). V was shortened by 4 bases and J by 0 bases, with 39 bases between the two germline ends. CDR1 and CDR2 from the germline V gene are TSWWSYY and QGS. This CDR3 region has 24 residues. The CDR3 sequence is CALGGTQPSAILWAPYGNTDKLIF. The CDR3 region has the DNA TGTGCTCTTGGGGGGACCCAGCCTTCCGCGATACTGTGGGCCCCCTACGGTAACACCGATAAACTCATCTTT.

For this clone: Translating this DNA gives a protein that differs at residue 18 from the TCRdb one, which belongs to a much larger clone; a read error is likely, and the protein shown is this translation. The chain uses TRDV1 and TRDJ1; 8 bases are shared with TRDD3. The CDR3 has 20 residues. Germline CDR1 and CDR2: TSWWSYY and QGS. The CDR3 region is CALGNFGKNWGVTYTDKPIF. CDR3 DNA: TGTGCTCTTGGGAACTTCGGAAAGAACTGGGGGGTGACCTACACCGATAAACCCATCTTT.

This clone came up a few times. TCRdb attributes to this sequence the protein of a much larger clone, which differs from the DNA translation at residue 12; a read error is likely, and the protein displayed is translated from the DNA. The chain carries TRDV1 and TRDJ2; the D call may be TRDD2 or TRDD3 (9 bases each). V lost 0 bases and J 0 bases, leaving 29 bases between the germline ends. CDR1 TSWWSYY and CDR2 QGS come from the germline V gene. CDR3 length: 23 amino acids. CDR3 nucleotide sequence: TGTGCTCTTGGGGAACTACCCTTCCTACGTCCCGGGGGGATACTCCCTTTGACAGCACAACTCTTCTTT. Its translation: CALGELPFLRPGGILPLTAQLFF.

The chain recombines TRDV1 with TRDJ2; 12 nucleotides align to TRDD3. The CDR3 totals 24 residues. Trimming took 3 bases from V and 0 from J; bases not matched to a gene: 23. Germline V gene data show CDR1 as TSWWSYY and CDR2 as QGS. The chain's CDR3 is CALGETFSPHGYWGILPLTAQLFF. DNA for the CDR3: TGTGCTCTTGGGGAGACCTTTTCCCCCCACGGGTACTGGGGGATACTCCCTTTGACAGCACAACTCTTCTTT.

This clone is judged medium-sized. The rearrangement links TRDV1 to TRDJ1, with 10 positions matching TRDD3. J lost 5 bases, V lost 3 bases, and 15 bases had no gene match. The CDR3 has 18 amino acids. Germline CDR1 and CDR2: TSWWSYY and QGS. The CDR3 bases are TGTGCTCTTGGGGACCGATTCCTACCTCCCTGGGGGATAGATAAACTCATCTTT. Translating gives CALGDRFLPPWGIDKLIF.

As for this clone: The protein that TCRdb holds for this DNA derives from a much larger clone and differs from the translated DNA at residue 5, which likely indicates a read error; the protein shown here is translated from the DNA. The J gene corresponds to TRDJ4; a V gene call is absent; no DNA check was done on the table's D call, TRDD3. The CDR3 covers 22 residues. The CDR3 DNA sequence: TGCTCTGGAGTCATGTCTTGGGGGATTGTGCCTTCCGTCGGCTTAACTGGGGGACCCCTGATCTTT. Translated, it gives CSGVMSWGIVPSVGLTGGPLIF.

Comment on this clone: A read error likely explains this, since a far larger clone differs by one base. The same CDR3 also results from other DNA sequences found in this sample. This rearrangement joins TRDV1 to TRDJ1; 7 bases match TRDD3. Trimming removed 5 bases from V and 0 bases from J; junction bases left unmatched: 21. The CDR3 has 20 amino acids. CDR1 and CDR2 from the germline V gene are TSWWSYY and QGS. The CDR3 bases are TGTGCTCTTGGGAACTTCGGAAAGAACTGGGGAGTGACCTACACCGATAAACTCATCTTT. This translates into CALGNFGKNWGVTYTDKLIF.

This clone was found once. This chain uses TRDV2 with TRDJ3; 11 bases match TRDD3. Germline lookup yields CDR1 GEAIGNYY and CDR2 EKD. V dropped 6 bases and J dropped 6; count of bases not matched to a gene: 12. The CDR3 consists of 18 residues. The CDR3 loop is CACYPLGDTLQDTRQMFF. CDR3 coding DNA: TGTGCCTGTTATCCCTTGGGGGATACGCTCCAGGACACCCGACAGATGTTTTTC.

Turning to this clone: One base separates it from a far larger clone, so it is likely a read error. Other DNA sequences in the same sample also yield this CDR3. The chain employs TRDV1 and TRDJ1; 8 positions agree with TRDD3. The trim removed 9 bases at V and 0 bases at J, leaving 24 bases unmatched. Germline loops: CDR1 TSWWSYY, CDR2 QGS. This CDR3 region has 20 residues. The CDR3 here is CALGNFGKNWGVTYTDKLIF. CDR3 nucleotide sequence: TGTGCTCTAGGGAACTTCGGAAAGAACTGGGGGGTGACCTACACCGATAAACTCATCTTT.

This clone is labeled as medium-sized. The chain uses TRDV1 and TRDJ1; 7 bases map to TRDD3. This CDR3 region has 18 residues. V shed 4 bases, J shed 0 bases, and the junction held 14 bases outside the gene matches. CDR1 and CDR2 from the germline V gene are TSWWSYY and QGS. Written as DNA, the CDR3 is TGTGCTCTTGGGGTCCTCCCCTGGGGGTTAGGCCACACCGATAAACTCATCTTT. It translates to CALGVLPWGLGHTDKLIF.

About this clone itself: Only one base separates this from a far larger clonotype, so it likely reflects a read error. Other DNA variants within this sample encode the same CDR3. The chain couples TRDV1 to TRDJ2; 11 nucleotides agree with TRDD3. In germline, CDR1 is TSWWSYY, CDR2 QGS. The CDR3 is made up of 23 amino acids. Here the CDR3 DNA reads TGTGCCCTTGGGGAACTACCCTTCCTACGTCCCTGGGGGATACTCCCTTTGACAGCACAACTCTTCTTT. Translation: CALGELPFLRPWGILPLTAQLFF.

Concerning this clone itself: The protein in TCRdb stems from a much larger clone and differs at residue 23 from this DNA's translation, likely a read error; here the protein is translated from the DNA. The chain is built from TRDV1 and TRDJ2, with 8 bases lining up with TRDD3. The CDR3 totals 24 residues. J was trimmed by 12 bases and V by 4 bases; bases with no gene match: 40. Germline CDR1 reads TSWWSYY; CDR2 reads QGS. The CDR3, as DNA: TGTGCTCTTGGGGGGACCCAGCCTTCCGCGATACTGGGGGCCCCCTACGGTAACACCGATAAACTCTTCTTT. Protein: CALGGTQPSAILGAPYGNTDKLFF.

Note on this clone: A far larger clone is a single base away, which makes a read error likely. The sample carries other DNA sequences with the same CDR3. V gene TRDV1 combines with J gene TRDJ1; 8 nucleotides align to TRDD3. V was clipped by 3 bases and J by 4 bases; unmatched bases: 34. The CDR3 is 24 amino acids. Germline lookup yields CDR1 TSWWSYY and CDR2 QGS. The CDR3 reads CALGDVPRQSPKFWWGIHVDKLIF. The CDR3 DNA sequence: TGTGCTCTTGGGGACGTCCCCCGGCAAAGCCCAAAATTTTGGTGGGGGATTCATGTCGATAAACTCATCTTT.

This clone was found a few times. A far larger clone is one base from this, pointing to a likely read error. Other DNA sequences within the sample encode an identical CDR3. No call was made for the V gene; the J gene is TRDJ4; TRDD3 is the table's D call, not checked against the DNA. The length of the CDR3 is 22 residues. The CDR3 nucleotides read TGCTCTGGTGTCATTTCTTGGGGGATTGTGCCTTCCGTCGGCTTAACTGGGGGACCCCTGATCTTT. It codes for CSGVISWGIVPSVGLTGGPLIF.

By share of the sample, this clone is medium-sized. The gene calls are TRDV1 and TRDJ2, with TRDD3 identical over 11 bases. Germline lookup yields CDR1 TSWWSYY and CDR2 QGS. The CDR3 has 22 amino acids. V lost 6 bases, J lost 4 bases, and 25 bases stayed unmatched. CDR3 sequence reads: CALGFVPNYWGIKRSRTAQLFF. The CDR3 region has the DNA TGTGCTCTTGGTTTCGTTCCCAACTACTGGGGGATAAAAAGGAGTAGGACAGCACAACTCTTCTTT.

Sample share makes this clone medium-sized. Only one base separates this from a far larger clonotype, so it likely reflects a read error. The J gene corresponds to TRDJ4; a V gene call is absent; TRDD3 reflects the table's D call only, with no check against the DNA. The length of the CDR3 is 25 residues. CDR3 sequence reads: CARFASWGMCFIVLSVGLTGGPLIF. The CDR3 nucleotides read TGTGCTCGTTTCGCATCTTGGGGGATGTGTTTCATTGTGCTTTCCGTCGGCTTAACTGGGGGACCCCTGATCTTT.

This clone is labeled medium-sized (0.01 to 0.1%). V and J are TRDV1 and TRDJ1, with TRDD3 matching over 9 bases. Looked up from germline, CDR1 is TSWWSYY and CDR2 is QGS. The CDR3 runs to 23 residues. Germline trimming cut 0 bases from V and 5 bases from J; bases unmatched to any gene: 28. CDR3 in amino acids: CALGELAALLTVGGYPVADKLIF. In DNA, the CDR3 is TGTGCTCTTGGGGAACTAGCGGCCCTACTTACGGTCGGGGGATACCCCGTAGCTGATAAACTCATCTTT.

In its sample, this clone is medium-sized. This likely stems from a read error, as it lies one base from a far larger clone. V and J are TRDV1 and TRDJ1; 8 bases align to TRDD3. CDR1 and CDR2 from the germline V gene are TSWWSYY and QGS. The length of the CDR3 is 24 residues. The CDR3 reads CAPGGTQPSAILGAPYGNTDKLIF. The CDR3 DNA reads as TGTGCTCCTGGGGGGACCCAGCCTTCCGCGATACTGGGGGCCCCCTACGGTAACACCGATAAACTCATCTTT.

A word on this clone: TCRdb's protein, taken from a much larger clone, differs from this DNA's translation at residue 20, likely owing to a read error; the protein displayed comes from the DNA. The chain is built from TRDV1 and TRDJ1, with 13 bases aligning to TRDD3. The CDR3 length is 23 residues. The germline gives CDR1 TSWWSYY, CDR2 QGS. The CDR3 spells CALGELDFDYWGIRVLRSDRLIF. The CDR3, as DNA: TGTGCTCTTGGGGAACTAGATTTTGATTACTGGGGGATACGCGTACTCAGATCCGATAGACTCATCTTT.

This clone is labeled as medium-sized. This sequence joins TRDV3 and TRDJ1; 12 bases align to TRDD3. Germline assignment: CDR1 TVYSNPD and CDR2 GDNSRS (reference sequence). The length of the CDR3 is 16 residues. V shed 2 bases and J 0 bases; nucleotides not matched to a gene: 7. The DNA for the CDR3 is TGTGCCTTTCCCCCTCTGGGGGATACGAACACCGATAAACTCATCTTT. Translated: CAFPPLGDTNTDKLIF.

Judged by abundance, this clone is medium-sized (0.01 to 0.1%). This chain connects TRDV1 to TRDJ1; D unclear. This CDR3 has 17 amino acids. The germline V and J ends were trimmed by 0 bases and 8 bases, with 22 bases remaining between them. Germline V gives CDR1 TSWWSYY, CDR2 QGS. CDR3 sequence: CALGELNAATPGVKLIF. DNA for the CDR3: TGTGCTCTTGGGGAACTAAACGCCGCTACCCCGGGTGTAAAACTCATCTTT.

This clone is medium-sized (0.01 to 0.1%) by share. A single base is all that separates this from a far larger clone, so a read error is likely. This sample includes further DNA sequences coding for the same CDR3. The V gene went uncalled, while the J gene is TRDJ4; the D call of TRDD3 is as the table states it, not checked on the DNA. This CDR3 has 25 residues. CDR3 in DNA: TGTGCTCGTTTCGCATCTTGGGGGATGTGTTTCATTGTGCCTTCCGTCGGCTTAACTGGAGGACCCCTGATCTTT. Protein sequence: CARFASWGMCFIVPSVGLTGGPLIF.